This TCR beta chain was documented in a study of spatial heterogeneity in lung cancer. Study in general: The study observed each unique TCR and UMI combination more than ten times on average in raw reads. Study results and limitations: Of the expanded TCRs, ubiquitous and regional counts tracked the counts of ubiquitous and regional nonsynonymous mutations, respectively. Mutation counts in tumors were tracked by counts of expanded intratumoral alpha and beta TCRs.

The sample's time point: sample taken at primary tumor resection. This clonotype was counted many times. Its antigen is unknown. Because this beta chain is a stray read in a library intended to capture alpha chains, its abundance should not be given much weight. Every individual TCR cDNA molecule carried its own unique molecular identifier, which allowed correction of PCR and sequencing errors. TCRdb independently ran MiXCR on the 5' RACE reads; one entry per CDR3 protein. Of roughly 5,000 distinct CDR3 sequences in the sample, about 5.8% were seen once. The sequence was collected from a female donor with early-stage non-small cell lung cancer. Sequencing used lung tumor tissue, obtained at surgery.

CDR3 bases: TGCGCCAGCAGCTTGGGACAGGGGTCCTACGAGCAGTACGTC. This sequence encodes CASSLGQGSYEQYV. This chain uses TRBV5-1 with TRBJ2-7; 8 bases are a match to TRBD1. The V segment lost 0 bases and the J segment 1 base; nucleotides outside the gene matches: 0. Germline loops: CDR1 SGHRS, CDR2 YFSETQ. The CDR3 consists of 14 residues.